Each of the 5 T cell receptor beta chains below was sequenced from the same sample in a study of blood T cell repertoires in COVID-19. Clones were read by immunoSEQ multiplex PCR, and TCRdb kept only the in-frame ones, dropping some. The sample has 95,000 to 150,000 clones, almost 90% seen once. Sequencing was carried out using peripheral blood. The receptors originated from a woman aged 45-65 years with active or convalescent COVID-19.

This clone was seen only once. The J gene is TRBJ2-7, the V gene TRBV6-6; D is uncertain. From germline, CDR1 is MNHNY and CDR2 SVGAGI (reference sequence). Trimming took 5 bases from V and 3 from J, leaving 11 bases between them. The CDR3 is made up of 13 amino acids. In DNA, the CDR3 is TGTGCCAGCAGTGACGGAGCAGACTACGAGCAGTACTTC. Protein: CASSDGADYEQYF.

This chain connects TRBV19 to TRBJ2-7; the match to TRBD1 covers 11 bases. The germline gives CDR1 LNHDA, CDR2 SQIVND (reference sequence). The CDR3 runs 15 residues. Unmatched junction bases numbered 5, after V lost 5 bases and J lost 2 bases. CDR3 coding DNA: TGTGCCAGTAGTGGAAGGACAGGGGGCGCCTACGAGCAGTACTTC. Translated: CASSGRTGGAYEQYF.

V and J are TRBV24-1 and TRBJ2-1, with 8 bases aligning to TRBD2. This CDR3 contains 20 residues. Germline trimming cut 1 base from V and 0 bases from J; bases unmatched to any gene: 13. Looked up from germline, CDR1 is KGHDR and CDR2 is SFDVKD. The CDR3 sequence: CATSDFDPDATSGSYNEQFF. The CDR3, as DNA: TGTGCCACCAGTGATTTTGATCCCGACGCTACTAGCGGCTCCTACAATGAGCAGTTCTTC.

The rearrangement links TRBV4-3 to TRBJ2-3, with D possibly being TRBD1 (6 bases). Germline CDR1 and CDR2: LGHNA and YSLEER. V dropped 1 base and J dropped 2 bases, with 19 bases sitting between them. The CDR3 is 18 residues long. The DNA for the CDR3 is TGCGCCAGCAGCCAAGTCCCGAATGGCAGGGGTCCCACAGATACGCAGTATTTT. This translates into CASSQVPNGRGPTDTQYF.

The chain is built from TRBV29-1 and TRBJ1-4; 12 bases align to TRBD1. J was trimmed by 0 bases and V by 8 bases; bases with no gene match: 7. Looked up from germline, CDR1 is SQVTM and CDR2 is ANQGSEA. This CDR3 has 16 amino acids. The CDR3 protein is CSQGDRGLTTNEKLFF. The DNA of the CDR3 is TGCAGCCAGGGGGACAGGGGGCTAACAACTAATGAAAAACTGTTTTTT.